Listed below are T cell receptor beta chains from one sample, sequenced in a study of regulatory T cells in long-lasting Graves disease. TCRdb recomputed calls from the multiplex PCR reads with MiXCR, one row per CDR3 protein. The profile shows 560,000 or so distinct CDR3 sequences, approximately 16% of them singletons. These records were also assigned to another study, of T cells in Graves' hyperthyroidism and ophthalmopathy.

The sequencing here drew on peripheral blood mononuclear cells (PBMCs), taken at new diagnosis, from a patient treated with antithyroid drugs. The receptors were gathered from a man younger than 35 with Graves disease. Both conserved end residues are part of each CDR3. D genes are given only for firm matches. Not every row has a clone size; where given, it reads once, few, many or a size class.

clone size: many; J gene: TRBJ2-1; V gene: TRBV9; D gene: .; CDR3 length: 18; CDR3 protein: CASSVNSGVYGSYNEQFF; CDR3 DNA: TGTGCCAGCAGCGTAAATAGCGGAGTATACGGCTCCTACAATGAGCAGTTCTTC
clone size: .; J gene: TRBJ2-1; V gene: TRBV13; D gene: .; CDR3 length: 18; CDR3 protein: CASRRFSVGGASYNEQFF; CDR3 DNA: TGTGCCAGCAGAAGGTTTAGCGTCGGGGGTGCGTCCTACAATGAGCAGTTCTTC
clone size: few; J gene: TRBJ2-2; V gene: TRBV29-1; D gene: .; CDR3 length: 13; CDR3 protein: CSVEGGRGGELFF; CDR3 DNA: TGCAGCGTTGAAGGGGGCAGGGGTGGGGAGCTGTTTTTT
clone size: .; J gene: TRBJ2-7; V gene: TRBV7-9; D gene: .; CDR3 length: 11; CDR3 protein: CASSLQGKQYF; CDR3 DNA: TGTGCCAGCAGCCTACAGGGAAAGCAGTACTTC
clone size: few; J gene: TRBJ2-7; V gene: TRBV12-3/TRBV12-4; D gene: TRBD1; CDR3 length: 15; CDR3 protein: CASSTLGTGSYGQYF; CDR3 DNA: TGTGCCAGCAGTACCCTGGGGACAGGATCGTACGGGCAGTACTTC
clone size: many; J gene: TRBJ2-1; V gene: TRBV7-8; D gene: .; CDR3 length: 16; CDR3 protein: CASSLEPRRTRNEQFF; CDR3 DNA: TGTGCCAGCAGCTTAGAACCTAGACGGACCCGCAATGAGCAGTTCTTC
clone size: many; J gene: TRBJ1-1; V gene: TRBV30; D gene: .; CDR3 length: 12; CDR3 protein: CAWSMDRLTAFF; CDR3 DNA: TGTGCCTGGAGTATGGACCGGTTAACAGCTTTCTTT
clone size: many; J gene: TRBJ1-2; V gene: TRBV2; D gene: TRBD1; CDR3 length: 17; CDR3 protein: CASSDGTGTVSNYGYTF; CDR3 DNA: TGTGCCAGCAGTGATGGGACCGGGACAGTTTCTAACTATGGCTACACCTTC
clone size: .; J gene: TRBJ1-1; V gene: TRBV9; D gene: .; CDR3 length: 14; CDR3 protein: CASSVSGTNTEAFF; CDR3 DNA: TGTGCCAGCAGCGTAAGCGGGACGAACACTGAAGCTTTCTTT
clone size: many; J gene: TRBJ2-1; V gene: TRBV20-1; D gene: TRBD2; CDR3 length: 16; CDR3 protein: CSARDRASGSINEQFF; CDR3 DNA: TGCAGTGCTAGAGATCGGGCTAGCGGGAGTATTAATGAGCAGTTCTTC
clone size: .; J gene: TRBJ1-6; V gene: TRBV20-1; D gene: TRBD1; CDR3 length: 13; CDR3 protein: CSALDRGNSPLHF; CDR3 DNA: TGCAGTGCTTTGGACAGGGGGAATTCACCCCTCCACTTT
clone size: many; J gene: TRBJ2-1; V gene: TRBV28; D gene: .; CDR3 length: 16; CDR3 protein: CASSSVGSWGYNEQFF; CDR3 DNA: TGTGCCAGCAGTTCCGTTGGGAGCTGGGGCTACAATGAGCAGTTCTTC
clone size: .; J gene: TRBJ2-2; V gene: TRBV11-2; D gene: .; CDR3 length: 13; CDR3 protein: CASTGEGPGELFF; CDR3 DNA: TGTGCCAGCACCGGTGAGGGACCCGGGGAGCTGTTTTTT
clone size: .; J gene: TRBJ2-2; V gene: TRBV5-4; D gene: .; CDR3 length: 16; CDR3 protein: CASSTEPGRSTGELFF; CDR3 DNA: TGTGCCAGCAGCACGGAACCGGGACGGAGCACCGGGGAGCTGTTTTTT
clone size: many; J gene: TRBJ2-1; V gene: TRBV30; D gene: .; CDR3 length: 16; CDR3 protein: CAWSAGTTGIYNEQFF; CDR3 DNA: TGTGCCTGGAGCGCTGGGACAACCGGAATTTACAATGAGCAGTTCTTC
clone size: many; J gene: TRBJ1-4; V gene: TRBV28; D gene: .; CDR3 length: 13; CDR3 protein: CASIADSGEKLFF; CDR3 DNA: TGTGCCAGCATCGCCGATTCGGGTGAAAAACTGTTTTTT
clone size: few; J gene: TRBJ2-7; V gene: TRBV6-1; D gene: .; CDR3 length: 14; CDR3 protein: CASSPAWLSYEQYF; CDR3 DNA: TGTGCCAGCAGCCCGGCGTGGCTTTCCTACGAGCAGTACTTC
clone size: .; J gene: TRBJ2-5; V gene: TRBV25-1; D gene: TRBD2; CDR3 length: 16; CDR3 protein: CASSDASGRAGETQYF; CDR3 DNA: TGTGCCAGCAGTGATGCTAGCGGGAGGGCCGGGGAGACCCAGTACTTC
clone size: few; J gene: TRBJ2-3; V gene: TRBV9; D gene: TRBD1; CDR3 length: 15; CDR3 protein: CASRSGDSNTDTQYF; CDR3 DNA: TGTGCCAGCAGGAGTGGGGACAGCAACACAGATACGCAGTATTTT
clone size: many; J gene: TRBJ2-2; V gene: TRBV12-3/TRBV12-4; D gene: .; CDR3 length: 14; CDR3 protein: CASSLIQGTGELFF; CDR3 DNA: TGTGCCAGCAGTTTAATCCAGGGCACCGGGGAGCTGTTTTTT
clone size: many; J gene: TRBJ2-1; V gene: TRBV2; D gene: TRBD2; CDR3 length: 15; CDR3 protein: CASSEELAGGNEQFF; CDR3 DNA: TGTGCCAGCAGTGAAGAACTAGCGGGAGGGAATGAGCAGTTCTTC
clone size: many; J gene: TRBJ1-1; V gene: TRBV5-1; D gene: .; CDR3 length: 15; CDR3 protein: CASSAFGTAHTEAFF; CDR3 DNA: TGCGCCAGCAGCGCTTTCGGGACTGCCCACACTGAAGCTTTCTTT
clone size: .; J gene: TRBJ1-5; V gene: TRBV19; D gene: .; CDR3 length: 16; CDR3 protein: CASITGGGKDNQPQHF; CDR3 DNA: TGTGCCAGTATCACCGGGGGGGGAAAGGACAATCAGCCCCAGCATTTT
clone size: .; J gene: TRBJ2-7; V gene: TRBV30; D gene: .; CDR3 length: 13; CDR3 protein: CAWSVGGEYEQYF; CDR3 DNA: TGTGCCTGGAGTGTAGGGGGGGAGTACGAGCAGTACTTC
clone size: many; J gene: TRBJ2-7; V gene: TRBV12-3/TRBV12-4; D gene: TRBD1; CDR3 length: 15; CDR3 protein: CASSLGQGRTDEQYF; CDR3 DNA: TGTGCCAGCAGTTTAGGACAGGGCCGGACCGACGAGCAGTACTTC
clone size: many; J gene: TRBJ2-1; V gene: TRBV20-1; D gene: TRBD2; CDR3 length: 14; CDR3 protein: CSARRREGHDEQFF; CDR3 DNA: TGCAGTGCTAGGAGGCGGGAGGGCCATGATGAGCAGTTCTTC
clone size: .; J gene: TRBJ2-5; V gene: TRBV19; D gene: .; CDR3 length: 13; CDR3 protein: CASSAGALETQYF; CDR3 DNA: TGTGCCAGTAGTGCGGGGGCTTTGGAGACCCAGTACTTC
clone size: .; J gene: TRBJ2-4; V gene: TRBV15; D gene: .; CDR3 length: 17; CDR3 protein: CATSTYTGYQAKNIQYF; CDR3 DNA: TGTGCCACCAGCACCTACACAGGGTATCAGGCCAAAAACATTCAGTACTTC
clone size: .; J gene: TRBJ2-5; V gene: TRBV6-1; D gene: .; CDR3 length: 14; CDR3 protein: CASSEARTLGSQYF; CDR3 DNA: TGTGCCAGCAGTGAAGCGAGGACGCTGGGGTCCCAGTACTTC